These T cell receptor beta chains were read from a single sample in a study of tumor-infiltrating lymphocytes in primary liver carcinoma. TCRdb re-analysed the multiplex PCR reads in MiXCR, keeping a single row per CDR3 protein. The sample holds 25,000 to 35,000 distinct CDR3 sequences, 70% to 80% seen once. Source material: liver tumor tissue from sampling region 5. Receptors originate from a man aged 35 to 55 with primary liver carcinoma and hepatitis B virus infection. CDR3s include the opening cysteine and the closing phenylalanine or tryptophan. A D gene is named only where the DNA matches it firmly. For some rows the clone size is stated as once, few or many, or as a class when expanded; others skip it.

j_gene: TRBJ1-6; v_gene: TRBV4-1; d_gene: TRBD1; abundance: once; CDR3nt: TGCACCAGTAGTCACCACCTACAGGGGGCGGATTCACCCCTCCACTTT; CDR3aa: CTSSHHLQGADSPLHF
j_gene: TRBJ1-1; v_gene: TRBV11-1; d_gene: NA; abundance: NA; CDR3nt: TGTGCCAGTACCCGCCAGATGAACACTGAAGCTTTCTTT; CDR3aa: CASTRQMNTEAFF
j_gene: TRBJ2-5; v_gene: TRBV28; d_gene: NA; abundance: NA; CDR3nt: TGTGCTAGCAGTTTAAATTCGATGGGACAAGAGACCCAGTACTTC; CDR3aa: CASSLNSMGQETQYF
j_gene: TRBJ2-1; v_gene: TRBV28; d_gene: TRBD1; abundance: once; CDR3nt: TGTGCCAACAAGACAGGGTTGGATCAGTACAATGAGCAGTTCTTC; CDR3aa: CANKTGLDQYNEQFF
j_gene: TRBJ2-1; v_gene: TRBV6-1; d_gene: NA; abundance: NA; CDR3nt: TGTGCCATCATGAGGGGGGGTTTAGTACAGGAGCAGTTCTTC; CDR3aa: CAIMRGGLVQEQFF
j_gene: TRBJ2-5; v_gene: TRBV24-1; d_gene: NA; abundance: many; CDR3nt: TGTGCCACCTCCGCAGGGGATCCTCGTAAAGAGACCCAGTACTTC; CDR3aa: CATSAGDPRKETQYF
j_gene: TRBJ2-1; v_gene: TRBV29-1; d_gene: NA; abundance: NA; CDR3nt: TGTATCGCCCTAAGGGACTACAATGAGCAGTTCTTC; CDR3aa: CIALRDYNEQFF
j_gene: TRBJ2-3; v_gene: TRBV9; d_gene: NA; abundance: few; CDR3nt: TGTGCCAGCAGCGTAGCTTTGGGGGCAGATACGCAGTATTTT; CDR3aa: CASSVALGADTQYF
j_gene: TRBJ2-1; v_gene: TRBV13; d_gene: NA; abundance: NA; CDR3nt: TGTGCCACCATCCGCCTGGGGCAGGGAGACAAAGAGCAGTTCTTC; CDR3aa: CATIRLGQGDKEQFF
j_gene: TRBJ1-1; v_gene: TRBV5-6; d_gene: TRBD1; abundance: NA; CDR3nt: TGTGCCAGCAGCTTACAGGGGCTGGACACTGATGCTTTCTTT; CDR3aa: CASSLQGLDTDAFF
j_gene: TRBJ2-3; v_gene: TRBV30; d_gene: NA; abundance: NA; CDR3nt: TGTGTCCGGGTCCGGTCGACAGCGAGCACAGATACGCAGTATTTT; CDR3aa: CVRVRSTASTDTQYF
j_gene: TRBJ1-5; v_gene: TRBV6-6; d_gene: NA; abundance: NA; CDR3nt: TGTGCCGTCAGTTACTCGGGAGGATATAGCAATCAGCCCCTGCATTTT; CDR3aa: CAVSYSGGYSNQPLHF
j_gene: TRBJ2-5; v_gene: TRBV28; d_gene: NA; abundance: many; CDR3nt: TGTGCCAGCAGCCCCACAGCACAGAACCAAGAGACCCAGTACTTC; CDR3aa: CASSPTAQNQETQYF
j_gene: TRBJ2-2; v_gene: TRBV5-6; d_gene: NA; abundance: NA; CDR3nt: TGTGCCAGCAGCCTCGGGCGAGAGAGGGCGGCCGGGGAGCTGTCTTTT; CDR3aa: CASSLGRERAAGELSF
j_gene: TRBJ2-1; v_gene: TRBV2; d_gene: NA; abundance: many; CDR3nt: TGTGCCAGCAGTGACCGGTGGATGGGAAATGAGCAGTTCTTC; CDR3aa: CASSDRWMGNEQFF
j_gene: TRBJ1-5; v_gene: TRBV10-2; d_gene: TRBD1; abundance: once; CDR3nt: TGCGCCAGTAGACTAGCGGGAGGGACAGATACGCAGCATTTT; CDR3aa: CASRLAGGTDTQHF
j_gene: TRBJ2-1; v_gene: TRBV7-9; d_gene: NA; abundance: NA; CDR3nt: TGTGTCAGCAGCTTACCATATCTTGGGCCTAAAACAAATGAGCAGTTCTTC; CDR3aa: CVSSLPYLGPKTNEQFF
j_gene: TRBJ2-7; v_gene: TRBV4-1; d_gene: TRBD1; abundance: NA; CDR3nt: TGCGCTAGAAGCCAGGCAGGACAGGCCTACGAGCAGTACTTC; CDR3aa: CARSQAGQAYEQYF
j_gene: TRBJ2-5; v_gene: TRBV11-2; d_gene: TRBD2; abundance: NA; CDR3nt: TGTGCCAGCAACCAAACTCCTGGCGGGAGAATAGAGACCCAGTACTTC; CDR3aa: CASNQTPGGRIETQYF
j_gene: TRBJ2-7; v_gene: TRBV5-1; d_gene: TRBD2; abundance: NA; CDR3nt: TGCGCCAGCAGCTTAACTCTAGCGGGAGTTGGGGACTACGACCAGTACTTC; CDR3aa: CASSLTLAGVGDYDQYF
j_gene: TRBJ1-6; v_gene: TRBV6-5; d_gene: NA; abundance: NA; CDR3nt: TGTGCCAGCAGTTCGGGTGGGGGAGGGTATAATTCACCCCTCCACTTT; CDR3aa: CASSSGGGGYNSPLHF
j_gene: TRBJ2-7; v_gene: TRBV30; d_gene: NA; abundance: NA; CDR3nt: TGTGCCTGGAGCCTCGGGGACCGCGAGCAGTACTTC; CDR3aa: CAWSLGDREQYF
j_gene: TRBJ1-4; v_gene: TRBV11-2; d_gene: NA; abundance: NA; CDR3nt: TGTGCGAGCAGTAAGACTCCAGGAGGAATGAATGAAAAACTGTTTTTT; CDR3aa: CASSKTPGGMNEKLFF
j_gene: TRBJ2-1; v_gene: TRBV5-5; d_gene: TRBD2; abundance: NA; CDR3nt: TGTGCCAGCAGCTCGGGACTAGCCAACAGTTACTACAATGAGCAGTTCTTC; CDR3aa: CASSSGLANSYYNEQFF
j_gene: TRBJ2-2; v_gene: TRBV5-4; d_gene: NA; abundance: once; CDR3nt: TGTGCCAGCAGCTTGGTTCCAGGGTCGAACATCGGGGAGCGGTTTTTT; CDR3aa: CASSLVPGSNIGERFF
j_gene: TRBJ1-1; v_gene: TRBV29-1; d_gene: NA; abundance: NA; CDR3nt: TGCAGCGTTGAAGGGACTGGGTACACTGAATCTTTCTTT; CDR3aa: CSVEGTGYTESFF
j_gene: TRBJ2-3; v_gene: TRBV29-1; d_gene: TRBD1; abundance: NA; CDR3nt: TGCAGCGTTGAGGGACAGGGGGTGATCCACCATTCCACAGATACGCAGTATTTT; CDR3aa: CSVEGQGVIHHSTDTQYF
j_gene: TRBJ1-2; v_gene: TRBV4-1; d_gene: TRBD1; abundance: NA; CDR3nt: TGCGCTAGCAGCCAAGGGGACAGGAACCATGTCTACACCTTC; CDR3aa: CASSQGDRNHVYTF